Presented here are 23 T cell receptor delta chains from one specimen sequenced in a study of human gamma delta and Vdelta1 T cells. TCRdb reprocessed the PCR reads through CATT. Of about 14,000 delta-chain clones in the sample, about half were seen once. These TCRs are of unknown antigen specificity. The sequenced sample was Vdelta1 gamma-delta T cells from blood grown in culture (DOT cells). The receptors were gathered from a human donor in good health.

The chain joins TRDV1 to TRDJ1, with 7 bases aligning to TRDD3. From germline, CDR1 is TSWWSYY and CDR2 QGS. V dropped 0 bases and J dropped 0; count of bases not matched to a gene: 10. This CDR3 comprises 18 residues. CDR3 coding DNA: TGTGCTCTTGGGGAACTAGGGAGGATACGGTCGTACACCGATAAACTCATCTTT. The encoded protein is CALGELGRIRSYTDKLIF.

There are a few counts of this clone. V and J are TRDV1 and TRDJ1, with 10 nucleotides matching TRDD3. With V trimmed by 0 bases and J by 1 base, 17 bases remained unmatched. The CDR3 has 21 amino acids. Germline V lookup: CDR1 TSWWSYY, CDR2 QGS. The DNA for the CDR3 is TGTGCTCTTGGGGAACTTCGACCAAAAGGGGGATACGGACGGGGCACCGATAAACTCATCTTT. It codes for CALGELRPKGGYGRGTDKLIF.

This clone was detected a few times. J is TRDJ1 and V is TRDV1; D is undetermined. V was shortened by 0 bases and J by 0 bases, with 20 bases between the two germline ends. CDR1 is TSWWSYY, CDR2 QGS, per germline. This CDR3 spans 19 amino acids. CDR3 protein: CALGELFIGSGSNTDKLIF. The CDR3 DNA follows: TGTGCTCTTGGGGAACTTTTCATTGGCTCGGGGTCAAACACCGATAAACTCATCTTT.

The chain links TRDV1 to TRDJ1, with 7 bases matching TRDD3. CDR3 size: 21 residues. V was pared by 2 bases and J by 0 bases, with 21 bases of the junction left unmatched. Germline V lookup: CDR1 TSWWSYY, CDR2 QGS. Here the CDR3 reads CALGEGATSLTIGGYTDKLIF. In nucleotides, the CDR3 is TGTGCTCTTGGGGAAGGGGCGACTTCCCTCACGATAGGGGGATACACCGATAAACTCATCTTT.

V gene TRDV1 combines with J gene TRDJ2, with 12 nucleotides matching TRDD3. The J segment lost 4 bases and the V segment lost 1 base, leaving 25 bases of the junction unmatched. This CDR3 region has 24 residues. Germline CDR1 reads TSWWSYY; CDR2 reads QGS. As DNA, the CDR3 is TGTGCTCTTGGGGAACGGCCCCTACCAGAGGGCATACTGGGGGATACTTGGGAGACAGCACAACTCTTCTTT. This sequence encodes CALGERPLPEGILGDTWETAQLFF.

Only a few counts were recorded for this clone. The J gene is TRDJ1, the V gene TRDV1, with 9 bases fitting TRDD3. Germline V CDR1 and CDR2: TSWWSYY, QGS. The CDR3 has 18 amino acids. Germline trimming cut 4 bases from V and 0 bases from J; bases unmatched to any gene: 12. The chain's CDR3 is CALGVTRSGGFYTDKLIF. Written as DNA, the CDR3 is TGTGCTCTTGGGGTAACCCGATCTGGGGGATTTTACACCGATAAACTCATCTTT.

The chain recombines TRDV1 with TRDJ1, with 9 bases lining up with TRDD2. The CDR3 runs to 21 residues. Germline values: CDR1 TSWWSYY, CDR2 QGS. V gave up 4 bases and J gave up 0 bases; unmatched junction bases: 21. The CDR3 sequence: CALGVRPSYEVAAAYTDKLIF. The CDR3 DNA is TGTGCTCTTGGGGTACGGCCTTCCTACGAGGTCGCCGCGGCCTACACCGATAAACTCATCTTT.

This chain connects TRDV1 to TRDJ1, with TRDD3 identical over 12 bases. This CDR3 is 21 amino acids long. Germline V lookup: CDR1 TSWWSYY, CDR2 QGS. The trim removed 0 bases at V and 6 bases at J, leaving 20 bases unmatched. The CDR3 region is CALGELKPTGGYIHGANKLIF. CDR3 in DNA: TGTGCTCTTGGGGAACTAAAACCTACTGGGGGATACATCCATGGGGCCAATAAACTCATCTTT.

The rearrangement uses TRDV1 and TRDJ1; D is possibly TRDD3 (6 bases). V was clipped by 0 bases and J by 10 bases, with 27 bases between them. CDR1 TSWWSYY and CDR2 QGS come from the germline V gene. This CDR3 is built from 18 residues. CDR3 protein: CALGELTPLRQRGGRLIF. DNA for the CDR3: TGTGCTCTTGGGGAACTGACGCCCCTCCGACAGAGGGGGGGGAGACTCATCTTT.

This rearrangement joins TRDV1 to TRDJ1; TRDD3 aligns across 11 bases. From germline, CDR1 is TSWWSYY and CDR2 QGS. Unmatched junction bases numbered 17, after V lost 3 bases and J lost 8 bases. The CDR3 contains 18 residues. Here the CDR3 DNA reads TGTGCTCTTGGGGAGTCCTACAGACTGGGGGATATATTTGGAAAACTCATCTTT. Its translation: CALGESYRLGDIFGKLIF.

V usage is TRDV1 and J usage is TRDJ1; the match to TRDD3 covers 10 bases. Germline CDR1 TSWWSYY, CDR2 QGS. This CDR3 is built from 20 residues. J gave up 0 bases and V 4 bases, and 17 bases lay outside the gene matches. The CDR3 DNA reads TGTGCTCTTGGGGTTTCCTACCCCCCGTACTGGGGGATCCACACCGATAAACTCATCTTT. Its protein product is CALGVSYPPYWGIHTDKLIF.

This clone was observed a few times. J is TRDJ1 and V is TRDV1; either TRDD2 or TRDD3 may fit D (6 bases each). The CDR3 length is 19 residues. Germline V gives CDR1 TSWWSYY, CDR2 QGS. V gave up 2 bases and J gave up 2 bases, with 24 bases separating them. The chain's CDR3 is CALGENKFLARGLTDKLIF. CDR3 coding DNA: TGTGCTCTTGGGGAAAATAAATTCCTAGCCCGGGGATTAACCGATAAACTCATCTTT.

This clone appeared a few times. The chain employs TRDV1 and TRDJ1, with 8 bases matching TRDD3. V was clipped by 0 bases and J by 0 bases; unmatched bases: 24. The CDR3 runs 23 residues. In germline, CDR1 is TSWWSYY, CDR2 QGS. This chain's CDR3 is CALGELLFPAQITGGPYTDKLIF. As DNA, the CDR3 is TGTGCTCTTGGGGAACTCCTCTTCCCCGCCCAAATCACTGGGGGTCCGTACACCGATAAACTCATCTTT.

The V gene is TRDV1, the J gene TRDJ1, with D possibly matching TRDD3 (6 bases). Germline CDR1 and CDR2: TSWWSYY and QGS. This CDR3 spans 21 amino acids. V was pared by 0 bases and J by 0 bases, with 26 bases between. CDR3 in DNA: TGTGCTCTTGGGGAACTAGGATGGGGCGTAGATGGGGGCCGTTACACCGATAAACTCATCTTT. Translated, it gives CALGELGWGVDGGRYTDKLIF.

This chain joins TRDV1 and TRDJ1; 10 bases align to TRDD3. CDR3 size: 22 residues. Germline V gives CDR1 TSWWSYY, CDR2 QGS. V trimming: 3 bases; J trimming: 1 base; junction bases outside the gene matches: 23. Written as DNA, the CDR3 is TGTGCTCTTGGGGACCCCCCTCACCCTCTGGGGGATAGATTACCTCGCACCGATAAACTCATCTTT. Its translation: CALGDPPHPLGDRLPRTDKLIF.

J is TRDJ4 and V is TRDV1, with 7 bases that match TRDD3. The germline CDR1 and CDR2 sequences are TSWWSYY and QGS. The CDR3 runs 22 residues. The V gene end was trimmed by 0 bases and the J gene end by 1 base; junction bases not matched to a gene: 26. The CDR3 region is CALGELGTTETGDMAGSRPLIF. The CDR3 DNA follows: TGTGCTCTTGGGGAACTTGGGACTACGGAGACTGGGGATATGGCGGGGAGCAGACCCCTGATCTTT.

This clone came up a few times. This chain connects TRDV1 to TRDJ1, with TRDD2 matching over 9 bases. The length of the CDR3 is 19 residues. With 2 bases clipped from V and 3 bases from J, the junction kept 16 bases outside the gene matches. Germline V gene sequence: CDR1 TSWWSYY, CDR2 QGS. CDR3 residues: CALGEFPFLRAGGSDKLIF. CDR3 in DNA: TGTGCTCTTGGGGAATTTCCCTTCCTACGGGCTGGGGGTTCCGATAAACTCATCTTT.

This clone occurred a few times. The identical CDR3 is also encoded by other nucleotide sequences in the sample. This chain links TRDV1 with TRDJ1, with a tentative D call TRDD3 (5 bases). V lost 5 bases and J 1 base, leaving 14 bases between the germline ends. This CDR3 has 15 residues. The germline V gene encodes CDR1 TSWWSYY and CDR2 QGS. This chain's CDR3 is CALGLGGASTDKLIF. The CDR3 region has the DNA TGTGCTCTTGGGCTCGGGGGCGCCTCCACCGATAAACTCATCTTT.

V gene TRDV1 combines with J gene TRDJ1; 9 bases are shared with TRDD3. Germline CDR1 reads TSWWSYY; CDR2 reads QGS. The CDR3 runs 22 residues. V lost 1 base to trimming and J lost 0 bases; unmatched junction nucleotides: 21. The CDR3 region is CALGERGLPYTGGPKYTDKLIF. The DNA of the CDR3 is TGTGCTCTTGGGGAACGGGGGCTTCCCTATACTGGGGGACCCAAGTACACCGATAAACTCATCTTT.

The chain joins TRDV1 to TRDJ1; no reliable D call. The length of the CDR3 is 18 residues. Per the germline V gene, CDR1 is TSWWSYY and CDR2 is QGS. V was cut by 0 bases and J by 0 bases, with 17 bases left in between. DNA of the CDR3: TGTGCTCTTGGGGAACTGGACCCGTTGTTTGTTCACACCGATAAACTCATCTTT. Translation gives CALGELDPLFVHTDKLIF.

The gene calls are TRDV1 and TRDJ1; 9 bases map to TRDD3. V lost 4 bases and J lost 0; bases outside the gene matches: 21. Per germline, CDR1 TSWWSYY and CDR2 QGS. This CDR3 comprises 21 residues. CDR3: CALGGPPVLGEATLDTDKLIF. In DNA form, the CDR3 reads TGTGCTCTTGGGGGACCCCCCGTACTGGGGGAAGCTACGTTAGACACCGATAAACTCATCTTT.

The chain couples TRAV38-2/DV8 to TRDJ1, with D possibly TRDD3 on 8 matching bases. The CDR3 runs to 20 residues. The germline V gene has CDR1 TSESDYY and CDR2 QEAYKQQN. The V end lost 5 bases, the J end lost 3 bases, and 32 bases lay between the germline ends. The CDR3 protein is CAYSSPSFRRGDRDPDKLIF. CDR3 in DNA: TGTGCTTATAGCTCACCTTCCTTTCGTCGGGGGGATAGAGACCCCGATAAACTCATCTTT.

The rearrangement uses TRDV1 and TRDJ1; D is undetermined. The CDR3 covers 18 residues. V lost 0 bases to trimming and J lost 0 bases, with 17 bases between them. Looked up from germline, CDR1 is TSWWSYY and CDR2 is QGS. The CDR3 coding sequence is TGTGCTCTTGGGGAACTAATCGCGCAGACTCTCTACACCGATAAACTCATCTTT. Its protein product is CALGELIAQTLYTDKLIF.